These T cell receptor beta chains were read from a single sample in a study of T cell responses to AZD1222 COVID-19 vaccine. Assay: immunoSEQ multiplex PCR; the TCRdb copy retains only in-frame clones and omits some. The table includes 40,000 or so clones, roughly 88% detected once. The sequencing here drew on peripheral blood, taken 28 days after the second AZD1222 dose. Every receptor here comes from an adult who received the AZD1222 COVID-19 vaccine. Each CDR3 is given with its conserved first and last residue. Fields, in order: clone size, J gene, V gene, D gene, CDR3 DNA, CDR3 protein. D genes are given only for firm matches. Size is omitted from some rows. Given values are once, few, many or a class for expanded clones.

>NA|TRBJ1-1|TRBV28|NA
TGTGCCAGCAGGATACTCCGGGAGGGGAACACTGAAGCTTTCTTT
CASRILREGNTEAFF
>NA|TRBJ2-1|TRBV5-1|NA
TGCGCCAGCAGCTTGGACGGCGGGGCTTACAATGAGCAGTTCTTC
CASSLDGGAYNEQFF
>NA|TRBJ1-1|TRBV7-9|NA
TGTGCCAGCAGCCGACTAGGGAGTTCCTTGCTGAACACTGAAGCTTTCTTT
CASSRLGSSLLNTEAFF
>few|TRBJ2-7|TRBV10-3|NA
TGTGCCATCAGTGATCGGAGACAGGGCGGGAGTAGCGAGCAGTACTTC
CAISDRRQGGSSEQYF
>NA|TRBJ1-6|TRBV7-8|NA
TGTGCCAGCAGCATCGGGACAACTAATAATTCACCCCTCCACTTT
CASSIGTTNNSPLHF
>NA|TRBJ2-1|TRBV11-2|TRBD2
TGTGCCAGCAGCTTACGGCTAGCGGGGATCTACAATGAGCAGTTCTTC
CASSLRLAGIYNEQFF
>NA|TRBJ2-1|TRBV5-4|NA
TGTGCCAGCAGCTTGGAGGGGGGGCTTTACAATGAGCAGTTCTTC
CASSLEGGLYNEQFF
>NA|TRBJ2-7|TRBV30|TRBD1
TGTGCCTGGCAGACAGGGGGACTCTACGAGCAGTACTTC
CAWQTGGLYEQYF
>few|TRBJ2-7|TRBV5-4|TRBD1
TGTGCCAGCAGCTCTCCGACAGGGGGCTCCTACGAGCAGTACTTC
CASSSPTGGSYEQYF
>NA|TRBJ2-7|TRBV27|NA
TGTGCCAGCAGACCCGGCCCCTCTCTTAGGGAGCAGTACTTC
CASRPGPSLREQYF
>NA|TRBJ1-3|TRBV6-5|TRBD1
TGTGCCAGCAGCAGGGGGGACAGTGGAAACACCATATATTTT
CASSRGDSGNTIYF
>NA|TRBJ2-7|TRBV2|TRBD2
TGTGCCAGCAGATCACTAGCGGGGGGGCCGGGTCTCGAGCAGTACTTC
CASRSLAGGPGLEQYF
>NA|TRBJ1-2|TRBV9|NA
TGTGCCAGCAGCGTCGGCAGGTCGGGGGATGGCTACACCTTC
CASSVGRSGDGYTF
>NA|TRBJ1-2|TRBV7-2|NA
TGTGCCAGCAGCTTAGCTTGGGGCCGGTATGGCTACACCTTC
CASSLAWGRYGYTF
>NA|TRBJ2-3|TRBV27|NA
TGTGCCAGCAGCCCGGGGGACTCCACAGATACGCAGTATTTT
CASSPGDSTDTQYF
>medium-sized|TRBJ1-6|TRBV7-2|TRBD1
TGTGCCAGCAGCTTACCGAACAGGGGGCTCTATAATTCACCCCTCCACTTT
CASSLPNRGLYNSPLHF
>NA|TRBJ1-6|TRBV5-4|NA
TGTGCCAGCAGCTTTATTAATTCACCCCTCCACTTT
CASSFINSPLHF
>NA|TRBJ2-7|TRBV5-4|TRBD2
TGTGCCAGCAGCTTCCCGGGGAGGGCCGAGCAGTACTTC
CASSFPGRAEQYF
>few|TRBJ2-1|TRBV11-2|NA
TGTGCCAGCAGCTTGTTCGGCTTGGCAGCCGCCTCCTACAATGAGCAGTTCTTC
CASSLFGLAAASYNEQFF
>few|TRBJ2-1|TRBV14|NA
TGTGCCAGCAGCCACGGGACTCCCCACACTAGGGATGAGCAGTTCTTC
CASSHGTPHTRDEQFF
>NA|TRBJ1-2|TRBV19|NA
TGTGCCAGTAGTATGGAGGGGACCTATGGCTACACCTTC
CASSMEGTYGYTF
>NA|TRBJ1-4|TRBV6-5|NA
TGTGCCAGCAGTTACGGACAGACCCAAAATGAAAAACTGTTTTTT
CASSYGQTQNEKLFF
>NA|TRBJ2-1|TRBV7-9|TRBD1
TGTGCCAGCAGCTTAGCGGGACAGGGTGTGATAATTTTGGATGAGCAGTTCTTC
CASSLAGQGVIILDEQFF
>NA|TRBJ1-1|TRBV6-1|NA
TGTGCCAGCAGTGAAGATCCGGGAGGGGACACTGAAGCTTTCTTT
CASSEDPGGDTEAFF